One and the same sample provided the 14 T cell receptor beta chains below, sequenced in a study of blood T cell repertoires in COVID-19 (dated by TCRdb to the early 2020s). The library was obtained by the immunoSEQ multiplex PCR assay. TCRdb holds this immuneACCESS table with in-frame rearrangements only. Some clones are missing; in checked studies, unresolved V genes explain under half, and the rest has no known cause. Here the sample has more than 110,000 clones; 60% to 80% occur a single time. The ten largest clones take up about 2.9% of the sample. Input material: PBMCs or T cells enriched from blood (not recorded which). Source of these receptors: a woman in her forties or fifties who had recovered from COVID-19.

The gene calls are TRBV10-1 and TRBJ2-7; weak D call: TRBD2 (6 bases). Per germline, CDR1 WNHNN and CDR2 SYGVQD (reference sequence). V was trimmed by 11 bases and J by 2 bases, leaving 10 bases between them. The CDR3 sequence is 11 residues long. In nucleotides, the CDR3 is TGCGCCGGGGGGTCCCCCTACGAGCAGTACTTC. Its protein product is CAGGSPYEQYF.

This sequence joins TRBV3-1 (or the pseudogene TRBV3-2) and TRBJ1-5; perhaps TRBD1 as D (5 bases). From germline, CDR1 is LGHDT and CDR2 YNNKEL (reference sequence). The V gene lost 5 bases and the J gene lost 7 bases, with 18 bases spanning the gap. CDR3 length: 15 amino acids. The CDR3 protein is CASSSGRQKGQPQHF. CDR3 nucleotide sequence: TGTGCCAGCAGCTCCGGCAGACAGAAGGGGCAGCCCCAGCATTTT.

This chain joins TRBV29-1 and TRBJ1-1, with 10 bases that match TRBD1. CDR3 length equals 15 residues. The germline V gene encodes CDR1 SQVTM and CDR2 ANQGSEA. The J segment lost 1 base and the V segment lost 6 bases, leaving 8 bases of the junction unmatched. The CDR3 here is CSVPRDRGSNTEAFF. In nucleotides, the CDR3 is TGCAGCGTCCCCCGGGACAGGGGATCGAACACTGAAGCTTTCTTT.

This CDR3 is CASSSSDRVGQPQHF. The CDR3 DNA reads TGTGCCAGTAGTTCCTCCGACAGGGTTGGTCAGCCCCAGCATTTT. The rearrangement links TRBV19 to TRBJ1-5, with 7 nucleotides matching TRBD1. The trim removed 5 bases at V and 6 bases at J, leaving 10 bases unmatched. The CDR3 runs 15 residues. Germline CDR1 and CDR2: LNHDA and SQIVND (reference sequence).

This chain joins TRBV10-3 and TRBJ1-3, with a possible D match to TRBD1 (5 bases). The CDR3 contains 12 residues. Germline loops: CDR1 ENHRY, CDR2 SYGVKD. V was clipped by 6 bases and J by 2 bases, with 5 bases between them. The CDR3 spells CAIRDTGNTIYF. CDR3 sequence (DNA): TGTGCCATCAGGGACACTGGAAACACCATATATTTT.

This sequence joins TRBV14 and TRBJ1-2, with TRBD1 as a possible D gene (6 bases). V was clipped by 3 bases and J by 2 bases, with 7 bases between them. Germline V lookup: CDR1 SGHDN, CDR2 FVKESK. The CDR3 has 13 residues. CDR3 nucleotides: TGTGCCAGCAGCCAGGGGACAAACTATGGCTACACCTTC. It codes for CASSQGTNYGYTF.

V usage is TRBV18 and J usage is TRBJ2-5; TRBD2 aligns across 8 bases. CDR3 length equals 16 residues. The V gene's germline CDR1 is KGHSH and CDR2 LQKENI. Trimming cost V 3 bases and J 5 bases; bases outside gene matches: 11. The CDR3 loop reads CASSPSGAGVGETQYF. DNA of the CDR3: TGTGCCAGCTCACCGAGTGGAGCGGGAGTCGGGGAGACCCAGTACTTC.

V gene TRBV5-1 combines with J gene TRBJ2-7, with TRBD1 identical over 8 bases. After removal of 2 bases from V and 4 bases from J, the junction contained 14 bases not matched to a gene. CDR1 and CDR2 from the germline V gene are SGHRS and YFSETQ. The CDR3 length is 17 residues. The CDR3 coding sequence is TGCGCCAGCAGCTTCCATATCGGACAGGGCTCCGCTTACGAGCAGTACTTC. Protein: CASSFHIGQGSAYEQYF.

The J gene is TRBJ2-7, the V gene TRBV2; TRBD2 matches at 7 bases. This CDR3 contains 17 residues. J was trimmed by 2 bases and V by 4 bases; bases with no gene match: 14. Per the germline V gene, CDR1 is SNHLY and CDR2 is FYNNEI. CDR3 in DNA: TGTGCCAGCAGTGCCCGGGGAGGGATCATAGTTCCCTACGAGCAGTACTTC. Encoded protein: CASSARGGIIVPYEQYF.

The chain links TRBV10-3 to TRBJ2-3; a possible D gene is TRBD2 (5 bases). Trimming left V 4 bases short and J 0 bases short, with 8 bases between. Germline values: CDR1 ENHRY, CDR2 SYGVKD. This CDR3 is 14 amino acids long. The CDR3 coding sequence is TGTGCCATCAGTGCCGGCGGGAGCACAGATACGCAGTATTTT. Encoded protein: CAISAGGSTDTQYF.

This sequence joins TRBV29-1 and TRBJ1-1, with 7 nucleotides matching TRBD1. Trimming cost V 4 bases and J 0 bases; bases outside gene matches: 2. The CDR3 loop spans 13 amino acids. The germline V gene encodes CDR1 SQVTM and CDR2 ANQGSEA. As DNA, the CDR3 is TGCAGCGTTGTGGGACAGCTGAACACTGAAGCTTTCTTT. Protein: CSVVGQLNTEAFF.

This clone was counted between two and nine times. The V call is TRBV7-9, the J call TRBJ1-5; 12 bases line up with TRBD1. This CDR3 spans 15 amino acids. The germline V gene has CDR1 SEHNR and CDR2 FQNEAQ (reference sequence). The trim removed 5 bases at V and 6 bases at J, leaving 5 bases unmatched. The chain's CDR3 is CASSKGTGGSQPQHF. As DNA, the CDR3 is TGTGCCAGCAGCAAAGGGACAGGGGGCAGTCAGCCCCAGCATTTT.

CDR3: CASSRSSNQPQHF. CDR3 nucleotide sequence: TGTGCCAGCAGCCGGTCGAGCAATCAGCCCCAGCATTTT. V and J are TRBV7-8 and TRBJ1-5; D is unresolved. The CDR3 consists of 13 residues. The V and J ends lost 5 bases and 1 base respectively, with 6 bases between them. The germline gives CDR1 SGHVS, CDR2 FQNEAQ. The full variable domain, its missing parts supplied by reference TRBV7-8 and TRBJ1-5, is GAGVSQSPRYKVAKRGQDVALRCDPISGHVSLFWYQQALGQGPEFLTYFQNEAQLDKSGLPSDRFFAERPEGSVSTLKIQRTQQEDSAVYLCASSRSSNQPQHFGDGTRLSIL.

The CDR3 here is CASSRPQRSASTDTQYF. CDR3 nucleotide sequence: TGTGCCAGCAGTCGCCCCCAGCGGAGCGCTAGCACAGATACGCAGTATTTT. The rearrangement uses TRBV21-1 and TRBJ2-3; the D call in the table, TRBD2, was not verified against the DNA. TRBV21-1 is a pseudogene locus. This CDR3 has 17 residues.